This is a list of T cell receptor beta chains from one sample in a study of control samples from healthy donors and cancer patients. Assay: immunoSEQ multiplex PCR; the TCRdb copy retains only in-frame clones and omits some. The sample lists approximately 150,000 clones, 75% to 95% occurring once. The sequenced sample consisted of blood. The source is a man younger than 40 in good health. The CDR3 runs from the conserved cysteine through the conserved F or W. A D gene is named only where the DNA matches it firmly. Size is stated for part of the rows, as once, few or many counts, or as a class when the clone is expanded.

j_call | clone_size | d_call | v_call | cdr3_aa | cdr3_nt
TRBJ1-1 | . | . | TRBV27 | CASSPSDSFNTEAFF | TGTGCCAGCAGTCCCTCAGATAGCTTCAACACTGAAGCTTTCTTT
TRBJ1-4 | . | . | TRBV28 | CASLISGNEKLFF | TGTGCCAGCCTTATATCGGGGAATGAAAAACTGTTTTTT
TRBJ2-7 | . | . | TRBV6-5 | CASSYMQGAHEQYF | TGTGCCAGCAGTTACATGCAGGGAGCCCACGAGCAGTACTTC
TRBJ1-1 | once | TRBD1 | TRBV5-1 | CASSWRQGATEAFF | TGCGCCAGCAGCTGGAGACAGGGGGCAACTGAAGCTTTCTTT
TRBJ1-2 | . | . | TRBV2 | CASSSSTGNYGYTF | TGTGCCAGCAGTTCCTCGACAGGAAACTATGGCTACACCTTC
TRBJ1-2 | . | . | TRBV21-1 | CASSKSEGSYGYTF | TGTGCCAGCAGCAAATCTGAGGGTTCCTATGGCTACACCTTC
TRBJ2-2 | . | TRBD2 | TRBV3-1/TRBV3-2 | CASSPQRLAGNTGELFF | TGTGCCAGCAGCCCCCAGAGACTAGCGGGGAACACCGGGGAGCTGTTTTTT
TRBJ2-3 | . | . | TRBV11-2 | CASSRTDTQYF | TGTGCCAGCAGCCGTACGGATACGCAGTATTTT
TRBJ1-5 | . | . | TRBV19 | CASSISAASNQPQHF | TGTGCCAGTAGTATTTCGGCGGCGAGCAATCAGCCCCAGCATTTT
TRBJ2-4 | once | . | TRBV27 | CASRGARGIQYF | TGTGCCAGCAGGGGGGCGAGGGGCATTCAGTACTTC
TRBJ2-1 | . | TRBD2 | TRBV27 | CASSPRTSGGYEQFF | TGTGCCAGCAGTCCACGGACTAGCGGGGGGTATGAGCAGTTCTTC
TRBJ2-2 | . | TRBD2 | TRBV24-1 | CAIGRFGGLETGELFF | TGTGCCATCGGCCGGTTCGGGGGGTTGGAAACCGGGGAGCTGTTTTTT
TRBJ1-1 | . | TRBD1 | TRBV6-5 | CASTGTGGTEAFF | TGTGCCAGCACCGGGACAGGGGGAACTGAAGCTTTCTTT
TRBJ2-3 | . | TRBD2 | TRBV7-3 | CASSLLGGASRDTQYF | TGTGCCAGCAGCTTACTCGGGGGGGCCTCAAGAGATACGCAGTATTTT
TRBJ2-2 | . | TRBD1 | TRBV18 | CASSPLGTGGTGELFF | TGTGCCAGCTCACCCCTCGGGACAGGGGGCACCGGGGAGCTGTTTTTT
TRBJ1-2 | . | . | TRBV9 | CASSLLTGVASANYGYTF | TGTGCCAGCAGCCTCTTAACGGGGGTCGCTTCTGCTAACTATGGCTACACCTTC
TRBJ1-4 | . | . | TRBV7-9 | CASSLAGGANEKLFF | TGTGCCAGCAGCTTAGCCGGGGGGGCTAATGAAAAACTGTTTTTT
TRBJ2-7 | once | TRBD2 | TRBV10-3 | CATFGGENEQYF | TGTGCCACGTTTGGGGGGGAGAACGAGCAGTACTTC
TRBJ2-3 | . | . | TRBV6-6 | CASRPLNTETQYF | TGTGCCAGCAGGCCCTTAAACACGGAGACGCAGTATTTT
TRBJ1-2 | . | TRBD1 | TRBV19 | CASSIGPGQGYYGYTF | TGTGCCAGTAGCATAGGACCGGGACAGGGATACTATGGCTACACCTTC
TRBJ2-7 | . | TRBD2 | TRBV27 | CASSSASGGAHEQYF | TGTGCCAGCAGTAGCGCTAGCGGGGGGGCCCACGAGCAGTACTTC
TRBJ1-1 | . | . | TRBV5-1 | CASSHMSGTEAFF | TGCGCCAGCAGCCACATGAGTGGGACTGAAGCTTTCTTT
TRBJ1-2 | . | . | TRBV9 | CASSVDSDYGYTF | TGTGCCAGCAGCGTGGACAGTGACTATGGCTACACCTTC
TRBJ1-2 | . | . | TRBV28 | CASSLFRPRVVPSGYTF | TGTGCCAGCAGTTTATTCCGACCCAGGGTAGTGCCGTCCGGCTACACCTTC
TRBJ1-1 | once | TRBD1 | TRBV5-1 | CASSLASSGTVDEAFF | TGCGCCAGCAGCTTGGCTTCGTCCGGGACAGTGGATGAAGCTTTCTTT
TRBJ2-2 | . | . | TRBV27 | CASRRSNTGELFF | TGTGCCAGCCGCAGGTCGAACACCGGGGAGCTGTTTTTT
TRBJ1-2 | . | TRBD1 | TRBV6-1 | CASSEPGQGHGYTF | TGTGCCAGCAGTGAACCGGGACAGGGGCATGGCTACACCTTC
TRBJ1-1 | . | . | TRBV5-4 | CASSAGAPDTTKQRFF | TGTGCCAGCAGCGCCGGAGCCCCAGACACGACTAAACAGAGATTCTTT
TRBJ2-7 | . | . | TRBV2 | CASSRGEEGEQYF | TGTGCCAGCAGCCGCGGGGAGGAGGGGGAGCAGTACTTC
TRBJ1-2 | . | . | TRBV12-3/TRBV12-4 | CASSLQGHGYTF | TGTGCCAGCAGTTTGCAGGGGCATGGCTACACCTTC
TRBJ1-5 | . | TRBD1 | TRBV7-9 | CASSPTQGNQPQHF | TGTGCCAGCAGCCCTACACAGGGGAATCAGCCCCAGCATTTT
TRBJ2-1 | . | . | TRBV27 | CASSLLNNEQFF | TGTGCCAGCAGTTTGCTGAACAATGAGCAGTTCTTC
TRBJ1-1 | . | TRBD1 | TRBV27 | CASSNRGYTEAFF | TGTGCCAGCAGTAACAGGGGATACACTGAAGCTTTCTTT
TRBJ2-1 | . | TRBD2 | TRBV3-1/TRBV3-2 | CASSAPGGEQFF | TGTGCCAGCAGCGCACCGGGGGGTGAGCAGTTCTTC
TRBJ1-1 | . | TRBD1 | TRBV7-6 | CASSLGQGTEAFF | TGTGCCAGCAGCTTAGGACAGGGCACTGAAGCTTTCTTT
TRBJ1-1 | . | . | TRBV27 | CASSFRAPLAEAFF | TGTGCCAGCAGTTTCCGGGCTCCTTTGGCCGAAGCTTTCTTT
TRBJ2-7 | . | . | TRBV7-2 | CASSSHSYEQYF | TGTGCCAGCAGCTCCCACTCCTACGAGCAGTACTTC
TRBJ1-1 | . | . | TRBV12-3/TRBV12-4 | CASSLGNTEAFF | TGTGCCAGCAGTTTAGGGAACACTGAAGCTTTCTTT
TRBJ2-7 | . | . | TRBV18 | CASSPLRDRGYEQYF | TGTGCCAGCTCACCACTCCGGGACCGAGGCTACGAGCAGTACTTC
TRBJ1-2 | . | . | TRBV28 | CASSLPRIGGYTF | TGTGCCAGCAGTTTACCCAGGATAGGGGGCTACACCTTC
TRBJ1-2 | . | . | TRBV19 | CASSRDIYGYTF | TGTGCCAGTAGTAGGGACATCTATGGCTACACCTTC
TRBJ1-1 | . | TRBD1 | TRBV7-9 | CASSTGTGGAYGTEAFF | TGTGCCAGCAGCACGGGGACAGGGGGCGCCTATGGCACTGAAGCTTTCTTT
TRBJ1-1 | . | TRBD1 | TRBV11-2 | CASTISGGMNTEAFF | TGTGCCAGCACCATCTCAGGGGGGATGAACACTGAAGCTTTCTTT
TRBJ1-4 | few | . | TRBV21-1 | CASTDRKNEKLFF | TGTGCCAGCACGGACAGGAAAAATGAAAAACTGTTTTTT
TRBJ2-4 | . | . | TRBV11-3 | CASSLGGSKNIQYF | TGTGCCAGCAGCTTAGGGGGATCCAAAAACATTCAGTACTTC